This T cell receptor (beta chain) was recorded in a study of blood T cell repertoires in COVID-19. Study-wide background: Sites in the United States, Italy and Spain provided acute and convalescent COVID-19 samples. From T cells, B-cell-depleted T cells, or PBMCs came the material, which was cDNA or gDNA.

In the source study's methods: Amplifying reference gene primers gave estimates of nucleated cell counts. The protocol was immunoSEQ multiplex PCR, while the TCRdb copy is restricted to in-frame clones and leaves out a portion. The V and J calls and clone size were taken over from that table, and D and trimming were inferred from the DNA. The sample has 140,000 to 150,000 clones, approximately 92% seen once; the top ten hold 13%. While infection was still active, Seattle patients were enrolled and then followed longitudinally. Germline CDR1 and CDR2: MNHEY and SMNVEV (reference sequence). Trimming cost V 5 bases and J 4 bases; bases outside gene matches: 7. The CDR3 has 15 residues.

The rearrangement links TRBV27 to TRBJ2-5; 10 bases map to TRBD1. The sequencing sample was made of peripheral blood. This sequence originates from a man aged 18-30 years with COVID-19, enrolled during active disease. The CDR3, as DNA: TGTGCCAGCAGTCTAAGACAGGGGGCACGAGAGACCCAGTACTTC. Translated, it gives CASSLRQGARETQYF.